The following is a T cell receptor (beta chain) sequence with its context. This entry belongs to a study of human T cells and chemical hapten exposure. As handled by the study authors: Samples ranged from 23,224 to 690,600 TCRs, with a median of 95,638. TCRdb re-analysed the RACE reads in MiXCR, keeping a single row per CDR3 protein. The V and J calls here are based on TCRdb, not the publication. The sample yields roughly 80,000 distinct CDR3 sequences, about 11% seen once. The CDR3 extends over 15 amino acids. Trimming removed 1 base at V and 2 bases at J, with 9 bases between. In germline, CDR1 is LGHDT, CDR2 YNNKEL (reference sequence). Time point here: patch test 1, 2 weeks after DPC sensitization. Treatment of the sample: therapeutic diphenylcyclopropenone sensitization with weekly scalp DPC.

Sequenced material: whole blood, taken in connection with sensitization to the hapten diphenylcyclopropenone (DPC). The rearrangement joins TRBV3-1 to TRBJ2-1; D unclear. The sequence derives from a woman in her fifties or sixties with alopecia areata. Some clones in this sample may be carry-over from other donors' samples. The CDR3 DNA reads as TGTGCCAGCAGCCAAGGGCTGGAGCCCTACAATGAGCAGTTCTTC. Translating it yields CASSQGLEPYNEQFF.